Each of the 27 T cell receptor beta chains below was sequenced from the same sample in a study of Tregs in tolerant kidney transplant recipients. Some clones are missing from TCRdb's copy, which holds only in-frame ones; the method was immunoSEQ multiplex PCR. The sample includes over 50,000 clones, around 80% of them seen just once. Sequenced material: CD4+ T cells from blood. The receptors shown here come from a human donor in good health.

This clone showed up just once. The chain has TRBV2 and TRBJ2-7, with D perhaps given as TRBD1 or TRBD2 (6 bases each). Germline V gene sequence: CDR1 SNHLY, CDR2 FYNNEI. The CDR3 loop spans 13 amino acids. V was cut by 8 bases and J by 5 bases, with 16 bases left in between. CDR3 bases: TGTGCCAGCCGGGGGCCTCCCAAGAACGAGCAGTACTTC. It specifies CASRGPPKNEQYF.

The chain links TRBV10-3 to TRBJ1-3, with TRBD1 as a possible D gene (6 bases). V was shortened by 6 bases and J by 4 bases, with 19 bases between the two germline ends. Germline assignment: CDR1 ENHRY and CDR2 SYGVKD. The CDR3 loop spans 16 amino acids. Written as DNA, the CDR3 is TGTGCCATCAGCATGACCGGGACGGGGGCAGGAAACACCATATATTTT. Its protein is CAISMTGTGAGNTIYF.

The chain combines TRBV7-9 with TRBJ1-6; TRBD1 agrees at 9 bases. This CDR3 has 16 residues. Looked up from germline, CDR1 is SEHNR and CDR2 is FQNEAQ (reference sequence). V was clipped by 4 bases and J by 8 bases; unmatched bases: 9. The CDR3, as DNA: TGTGCCAGCAGCTACGGGACAGGGCCTTCGTATTCACCCCTCCACTTT. This translates into CASSYGTGPSYSPLHF.

V is TRBV27 and J is TRBJ2-1, with TRBD2 identical over 9 bases. The CDR3 is made up of 18 amino acids. Trimming removed 7 bases from V and 5 bases from J; junction bases left unmatched: 18. The germline CDR1 and CDR2 sequences are MNHEY and SMNVEV (reference sequence). CDR3 amino acids: CASKPDSSGRFLDNEQFF. CDR3 sequence (DNA): TGTGCCAGCAAACCCGATAGTAGCGGGAGATTTTTGGACAATGAGCAGTTCTTC.

The chain combines TRBV6-1 with TRBJ1-6; D is unresolved. The germline V gene encodes CDR1 MNHNS and CDR2 SASEGT. The length of the CDR3 is 14 residues. Trimming removed 5 bases at V and 2 bases at J, with 7 bases between. This chain's CDR3 is CASSSGPYNSPLHF. CDR3 DNA sequence: TGTGCCAGCAGTTCCGGGCCCTATAATTCACCCCTCCACTTT.

V gene TRBV11-2 combines with J gene TRBJ2-2; D is possibly TRBD2 (7 bases). The V end was cut by 10 bases, the J end by 0 bases, with 21 bases between. The CDR3 runs 17 residues. Germline lookup yields CDR1 SGHAT and CDR2 FQNNGV. The CDR3 loop reads CAILKRRGASNTGELFF. The CDR3 DNA reads as TGTGCCATCCTCAAGCGACGGGGGGCGTCGAACACCGGGGAGCTGTTTTTT.

The chain couples TRBV7-8 to TRBJ1-2; weak D call: TRBD1 (6 bases). This CDR3 is built from 13 residues. V was trimmed by 8 bases and J by 2 bases, leaving 12 bases between them. Germline CDR1 is SGHVS and CDR2 is FQNEAQ. The CDR3 loop is CASGTGPNYGYTF. As DNA, the CDR3 is TGTGCCAGCGGAACAGGGCCCAACTATGGCTACACCTTC.

J is TRBJ1-4 and V is TRBV7-9; D possibly corresponds to TRBD1 (5 bases). The germline V and J ends were trimmed by 6 bases and 4 bases, with 18 bases remaining between them. The germline CDR1 and CDR2 sequences are SEHNR and FQNEAQ (reference sequence). The CDR3 loop spans 16 amino acids. The CDR3 loop is CASSVVRGAGNEKLFF. CDR3 sequence (DNA): TGTGCCAGCAGTGTGGTGCGCGGGGCCGGTAATGAAAAACTGTTTTTT.

The chain joins TRBV9 to TRBJ2-1, with a weak D call TRBD1 (6 bases). The germline V and J ends were trimmed by 0 bases and 5 bases, with 18 bases remaining between them. Germline V gene sequence: CDR1 SGDLS, CDR2 YYNGEE. The CDR3 consists of 17 residues. The CDR3 loop reads CASSVGSVQGPHNEQFF. The CDR3 DNA reads as TGTGCCAGCAGCGTAGGTTCCGTACAGGGACCACACAATGAGCAGTTCTTC.

The V and J genes are TRBV28 and TRBJ1-3, with 10 nucleotides matching TRBD1. Germline V gives CDR1 MDHEN, CDR2 SYDVKM. This CDR3 contains 16 residues. V lost 5 bases to trimming and J lost 3 bases; unmatched junction nucleotides: 7. CDR3 loop: CASSIRTGGYGNTIYF. The CDR3 DNA is TGTGCCAGCAGTATCAGGACAGGGGGATATGGAAACACCATATATTTT.

The table lists this clone with a count of one. The V gene is TRBV6-4, the J gene TRBJ2-3; 14 nucleotides agree with TRBD2. The CDR3 has 20 residues. J was trimmed by 2 bases and V by 7 bases; bases with no gene match: 17. Germline-derived CDR1 and CDR2 are MRHNA and SNTAGT. The CDR3 here is CASTLSGTSGGLDITDTQYF. Here the CDR3 DNA reads TGTGCCAGCACCCTCTCCGGGACTAGCGGGGGCCTCGACATCACAGATACGCAGTATTTT.

The chain is built from TRBV7-9 and TRBJ2-1, with 10 bases fitting TRBD2. CDR3 length: 13 residues. Germline trimming cut 3 bases from V and 10 bases from J; bases unmatched to any gene: 3. The germline V gene has CDR1 SEHNR and CDR2 FQNEAQ (reference sequence). This chain's CDR3 is CASSLTSGYEQFF. CDR3 DNA sequence: TGTGCCAGCAGCTTGACTAGCGGGTACGAGCAGTTCTTC.

The chain uses TRBV6-5 and TRBJ2-7; tentatively, D is TRBD1 (6 bases). Per germline, CDR1 MNHEY and CDR2 SVGAGI. The CDR3 runs 13 residues. Between the trimmed V and J ends, which lost 5 bases and 2 bases, there was a span of 10 bases. CDR3 region: CASSVRTAYEQYF. The CDR3 nucleotides are TGTGCCAGCAGTGTACGGACAGCCTACGAGCAGTACTTC.

The chain uses TRBV11-3 and TRBJ1-4; TRBD1 matches 7 bases. The length of the CDR3 is 14 residues. The junction had 10 bases not matched to a gene; V was cut back by 7 bases and J by 8 bases. CDR1 and CDR2 (germline): SGHNT, YENEEA. As DNA, the CDR3 is TGTGCCAGCAAGCCTGACAGGGATGGCGAAAAACTGTTTTTT. Translating it yields CASKPDRDGEKLFF. Full variable domain (outside the CDR3, taken from reference TRBV11-3 and TRBJ1-4): EAGVVQSPRYKIIEKKQPVAFWCNPISGHNTLYWYLQNLGQGPELLIRYENEEAVDDSQLPKDRFSAERLKGVDSTLKIQPAELGDSAVYLCASKPDRDGEKLFFGSGTQLSVL.

The J gene is TRBJ2-7, the V gene TRBV6-4, with no clear D. Trimming pared 8 bases from V and 2 bases from J, leaving 7 bases between. The CDR3 has 11 amino acids. CDR1 and CDR2 (germline): MRHNA, SNTAGT. The DNA of the CDR3 is TGTGCCAGCTCGGAAACCTACGAGCAGTACTTC. Translated: CASSETYEQYF.

The chain couples TRBV11-2 to TRBJ2-1; a possible D gene is TRBD2 (6 bases). This CDR3 has 17 residues. Trimming left V 1 base short and J 4 bases short, with 17 bases between. The V gene's germline CDR1 is SGHAT and CDR2 FQNNGV. CDR3 amino acids: CASSLGRGRRLYNEQFF. CDR3 coding DNA: TGTGCCAGCAGCTTAGGGAGGGGCCGCCGTCTTTACAATGAGCAGTTCTTC.

The rearrangement uses TRBV5-1 and TRBJ1-4; weak D call: TRBD1 (5 bases). Germline lookup yields CDR1 SGHRS and CDR2 YFSETQ. The CDR3 is 13 residues long. Trimming took 2 bases from V and 8 from J, leaving 10 bases between them. The CDR3 DNA reads TGCGCCAGCAGCTTCGGGACTGGAGAAAAACTGTTTTTT. It encodes CASSFGTGEKLFF.

The V gene is TRBV19, the J gene TRBJ2-1; weak D call: TRBD1 (7 bases). Germline-derived CDR1 and CDR2 are LNHDA and SQIVND (reference sequence). The CDR3 has 15 residues. Deletions cut 0 bases from V and 7 bases from J, with 13 bases between. CDR3 DNA: TGTGCCAGTAGTATAGACCAGGGGGGATCAAATGAGCAGTTCTTC. Amino acid sequence: CASSIDQGGSNEQFF.

This rearrangement joins TRBV30 to TRBJ1-1, with D unresolved. The CDR3 covers 15 residues. Germline CDR1 reads GTSNPN; CDR2 reads SVGIG (reference sequence). V shed 5 bases and J shed 1 base, with 17 bases lying between them. The CDR3 loop is CAWVKTPMWNTEAFF. As DNA, the CDR3 is TGTGCCTGGGTTAAGACCCCCATGTGGAACACTGAAGCTTTCTTT.

The rearrangement joins TRBV2 to TRBJ1-1; no clear D. There are 12 residues in the CDR3. V was cut by 4 bases and J by 7 bases, with 10 bases left in between. Germline values: CDR1 SNHLY, CDR2 FYNNEI. The CDR3 coding sequence is TGTGCCAGCAGTGTTGCCGGTGATGAAGCTTTCTTT. It encodes CASSVAGDEAFF.

Comment on this clone: It is unclear where the CDR3 begins or ends on the DNA, so no DNA is shown, and the CDR3 is as TCRdb lists it. The V gene is TRBV2, the J gene TRBJ2-7; TRBD2 reflects the table's D call only, with no check against the DNA. Inclusive of both ends, the CDR3 amounts to 16 amino acids. Germline loops: CDR1 SNHLY, CDR2 FYNNEI. The CDR3: CASILGPGLAGPEQYF.

This chain uses TRBV9 with TRBJ2-4; possible D gene TRBD2, 5 bases. This CDR3 spans 13 amino acids. V shed 3 bases and J shed 8 bases, with 12 bases lying between them. The germline V gene encodes CDR1 SGDLS and CDR2 YYNGEE. The CDR3: CASSGRGRDIQYF. For the CDR3, the DNA is TGTGCCAGCAGCGGTAGAGGGCGGGACATTCAGTACTTC.

CDR3 in DNA: TGTGCCAGCAGTGACGCCAGGGGGGGTACGCAGTATTTT. It is translated as CASSDARGGTQYF. V gene TRBV6-4 combines with J gene TRBJ2-3; either TRBD1 or TRBD2 may supply D (7 bases each). Germline CDR1 and CDR2: MRHNA and SNTAGT. V was cut by 2 bases and J by 8 bases, with 11 bases left in between. This CDR3 is 13 amino acids long.

J is TRBJ2-1 and V is TRBV6-5; D is ambiguous. V lost 0 bases, J lost 1 base, and 10 bases lay in between. The CDR3 is 16 amino acids. Germline V gene data show CDR1 as MNHEY and CDR2 as SVGAGI. Written as DNA, the CDR3 is TGTGCCAGCAGTTACTCGATTTCCCCTTCCTACAATGAGCAGTTCTTC. Protein sequence: CASSYSISPSYNEQFF.

The chain links TRBV7-2 to TRBJ2-3, with unresolved D. The CDR3 is 15 amino acids. Per germline, CDR1 SGHTA and CDR2 FQGNSA. With 2 bases removed from V and 0 bases from J, the gap between germline ends came to 9 bases. The CDR3 region is CASSLRVSSTDTQYF. In DNA form, the CDR3 reads TGTGCCAGCAGCTTAAGAGTTTCTAGCACAGATACGCAGTATTTT. Variable domain in full (rest from reference TRBV7-2 and TRBJ2-3): GAGVSQSPSNKVTEKGKDVELRCDPISGHTALYWYRQSLGQGLEFLIYFQGNSAPDKSGLPSDRFSAERTGGSVSTLTIQRTQQEDSAVYLCASSLRVSSTDTQYFGPGTRLTVL.

The chain employs TRBV7-2 and TRBJ2-7, with a weak D call TRBD2 (6 bases). This CDR3 comprises 14 residues. Germline V gene data show CDR1 as SGHTA and CDR2 as FQGNSA. V gave up 5 bases and J gave up 2 bases, with 13 bases separating them. The CDR3 region is CASSLWGGAYEQYF. The CDR3 nucleotides read TGTGCCAGCAGCCTGTGGGGAGGAGCCTACGAGCAGTACTTC. The full variable domain, its missing parts supplied by reference TRBV7-2 and TRBJ2-7, is GAGVSQSPSNKVTEKGKDVELRCDPISGHTALYWYRQSLGQGLEFLIYFQGNSAPDKSGLPSDRFSAERTGGSVSTLTIQRTQQEDSAVYLCASSLWGGAYEQYFGPGTRLTVT.

This clone was counted a single time. V gene TRBV7-2 combines with J gene TRBJ1-1; D uncertain. V was cut by 1 base and J by 2 bases, with 8 bases left in between. The CDR3 consists of 14 residues. The germline CDR1 and CDR2 sequences are SGHTA and FQGNSA. CDR3 coding DNA: TGTGCCAGCAGCTTAGGAAACAGCAACACTGAAGCTTTCTTT. This translates into CASSLGNSNTEAFF.